This paragraph covers one TCR beta chain sequence. The record originates from a study of blood T cell repertoires in COVID-19. Overall study: Specimens from acute and convalescent COVID-19 originated in the United States, Italy and Spain. PBMCs, B-cell-depleted T cells, or T cells provided the cDNA or gDNA that made up the material.

As handled by the study authors: Quantification of nucleated cells was approximated via reference gene primer amplification. Sequencing was performed with immunoSEQ multiplex PCR; in TCRdb, only in-frame clones are kept and a portion is missing. D and trimming come from the DNA, and the V and J calls and clone size come from that table. The sample consists of 200,000 to 250,000 clones, 80% to 90% of them appearing once. Germline trimming cut 7 bases from V and 2 bases from J; bases unmatched to any gene: 12. CDR1 MGHDK and CDR2 SYGVNS come from the germline V gene. CDR3 size: 16 residues. The TCR sequence derives from a man younger than 45 who had recovered from COVID-19. The gene calls are TRBV25-1 and TRBJ2-7; 9 nucleotides match TRBD1. The specimen sequenced was peripheral blood. DNA for the CDR3: TGTGCCAGCACCCCACCCCCGGGACAGGGCCCCTACGAGCAGTACTTC. This encodes CASTPPPGQGPYEQYF.